The 18 T cell receptor beta chains below come from one sample, sequenced in a study of blood T cells in healthy people across ages. Next came a second PCR, run for about 7 to 12 cycles, which used a sample-barcoded 5' primer along with a J-beta primer mix. Each CDR3 protein is one row after TCRdb ran MiXCR on the 5' RACE reads. The repertoire holds about 700,000 distinct CDR3 sequences, with 32% as singletons. The specimen sequenced was blood. These receptors were obtained from a woman aged 80 or over in good health.

The chain combines TRBV13 with TRBJ2-1, with TRBD1 matching over 9 bases. V lost 4 bases and J lost 5; bases outside the gene matches: 9. The CDR3 spans 16 residues. The V gene's germline CDR1 is PRHDT and CDR2 FYEKMQ (reference sequence). CDR3 DNA: TGTGCCAGCAGCTCGACCGACAGGGGGAGCCACAATGAGCAGTTCTTC. Its protein product is CASSSTDRGSHNEQFF.

This clonotype was observed at least ten times. The V and J genes are TRBV11-3 and TRBJ2-1; 8 bases map to TRBD1. Germline CDR1 reads SGHNT; CDR2 reads YENEEA. The CDR3 consists of 16 residues. V was clipped by 5 bases and J by 0 bases; unmatched bases: 6. CDR3 nucleotides: TGTGCCAGCAGCCAGGGACAGGTCAGCTCCTACAATGAGCAGTTCTTC. This encodes CASSQGQVSSYNEQFF.

This chain connects TRBV7-2 to TRBJ2-7, with 7 bases aligning to TRBD1. The DNA end favors TRBJ2-5, so the J call may be wrong. Germline lookup yields CDR1 SGHTA and CDR2 FQGNSA. CDR3 length: 14 residues. CDR3 nucleotide sequence: TGTGCCAGCAGCGTAGGATCAGGGGGAGAGACCCAGTACTTC. Protein: CASSVGSGGETQYF.

A note on this clonotype: A clone one base away is much larger, so this may be a read error. V usage is TRBV12-3 or TRBV12-4 and J usage is TRBJ2-5, with TRBD2 identical over 8 bases. This CDR3 region has 13 residues. The CDR3 here is CASSSSGRETQDF. CDR3 DNA sequence: TGTGCCAGCAGTTCCTCCGGGAGGGAGACCCAGGACTTC.

The chain has TRBV7-2 and TRBJ2-1, with D perhaps TRBD1 (5 bases). The V gene's germline CDR1 is SGHTA and CDR2 FQGNSA. V lost 2 bases and J lost 9, with 8 bases in between. The CDR3 contains 12 residues. The CDR3 loop is CASSLQRGEQFF. DNA for the CDR3: TGTGCCAGCAGCTTACAAAGGGGTGAGCAGTTCTTC.

This clonotype has more than one count but fewer than ten. Given a much more abundant clone one base away, this may be a read error. The chain joins TRBV25-1 to TRBJ2-1; D call uncertain. The ends were cut back, 6 bases at V and 9 bases at J, with 15 bases in the middle. This CDR3 spans 13 amino acids. Germline V gene data show CDR1 as MGHDK and CDR2 as SYGVNS. This CDR3 is CASSSKWQTEQFF. CDR3 nucleotide sequence: TGTGCCAGCAGCTCCAAGTGGCAAACTGAGCAGTTCTTC.

The rearrangement uses TRBV30 and TRBJ1-2; D is uncertain. Germline CDR1 is GTSNPN and CDR2 is SVGIG (reference sequence). Trimming pared 4 bases from V and 2 bases from J, leaving 11 bases between. The CDR3 spans 13 residues. The CDR3 region is CAWINTGNYGYTF. Written as DNA, the CDR3 is TGTGCCTGGATTAATACGGGGAACTATGGCTACACCTTC.

This clonotype was detected ten times or more. This chain connects TRBV29-1 to TRBJ2-1, with 7 bases matching TRBD2. This CDR3 comprises 12 residues. V lost 6 bases, J lost 15 bases, and 14 bases stayed unmatched. CDR1 is SQVTM and CDR2 is ANQGSEA in the germline V gene. The CDR3: CSVLPTSGVGFF. CDR3 nucleotides: TGCAGCGTCCTACCCACAAGCGGGGTGGGGTTCTTC.

The V and J genes are TRBV18 and TRBJ1-1; TRBD1 might be the D (5 bases). V shed 3 bases and J shed 4 bases, with 12 bases lying between them. The CDR3 is made up of 14 amino acids. Germline V gives CDR1 KGHSH, CDR2 LQKENI. The CDR3 here is CASSPQGWGTEAFF. The CDR3 DNA is TGTGCCAGCTCACCGCAGGGCTGGGGCACTGAAGCTTTCTTT.

For this clonotype: One junction end disagrees with the germline gene, perhaps due to a read error. The chain uses TRBV20-1 and TRBJ2-7; D might be TRBD2 (6 bases). This CDR3 region has 13 residues. The germline V gene encodes CDR1 DFQATT and CDR2 SNEGSKA (reference sequence). CDR3 sequence (DNA): TGCAGTGCTAGTCCGGGACTCCACTACGATCAGTACTTC. It specifies CSASPGLHYDQYF.

This clonotype was seen ten or more times. This rearrangement joins TRBV20-1 to TRBJ2-3; TRBD1 agrees at 8 bases. Germline CDR1 DFQATT, CDR2 SNEGSKA (reference sequence). CDR3 length equals 16 residues. The trim removed 3 bases at V and 2 bases at J, leaving 10 bases unmatched. CDR3 nucleotides: TGCAGTGCTAGGACTCCCGGGACAGGATACACAGATACGCAGTATTTT. Protein: CSARTPGTGYTDTQYF.

This clonotype was counted ten times or more. The J gene is TRBJ2-3, the V gene TRBV7-9; the D gene could be TRBD1 or TRBD2 (6 bases each). Germline CDR1 SEHNR, CDR2 FQNEAQ (reference sequence). Trimming stripped 4 bases from V and 4 bases from J, with 18 bases between. This CDR3 region has 16 residues. CDR3 bases: TGTGCCAGCAGCTCAGGGGACCACCCGGGGGCAGATACGCAGTATTTT. It codes for CASSSGDHPGADTQYF.

This clonotype was counted ten times or more. This chain uses TRBV3-1 with TRBJ1-2; TRBD1 aligns across 8 bases. CDR3 length equals 14 residues. The ends lost 3 bases at V and 5 bases at J; junction bases unmatched: 5. Germline lookup yields CDR1 LGHDT and CDR2 YNNKEL (reference sequence). CDR3 nucleotides: TGTGCCAGCAGCCAGAGGGGGACAGGATATGGCTACACCTTC. Amino acids: CASSQRGTGYGYTF.

V and J are TRBV27 and TRBJ1-4; D possibly corresponds to TRBD1 (6 bases). V was cut by 5 bases and J by 5 bases, with 9 bases left in between. Germline-derived CDR1 and CDR2 are MNHEY and SMNVEV (reference sequence). CDR3 length: 13 amino acids. The CDR3 loop reads CASSGQPNEKLFF. The CDR3 DNA is TGTGCCAGCAGTGGACAGCCAAATGAAAAACTGTTTTTT.

This clonotype was observed at least ten times. A much larger clone lies a single base off, so this may be a read error. This chain joins TRBV6-5 and TRBJ1-1; D is unclear. V was pared by 0 bases and J by 4 bases, with 12 bases between. There are 15 residues in the CDR3. Germline CDR1 and CDR2: MNHEY and SVGAGI. CDR3 sequence: CASSYSVSGCTEAFF. Here the CDR3 DNA reads TGTGCCAGCAGTTACTCGGTTTCGGGTTGCACTGAAGCTTTCTTT.

This clonotype was recorded at least ten times. The chain uses TRBV6-5 and TRBJ1-2; the match to TRBD1 covers 7 bases. The junction had 5 bases not matched to a gene; V was cut back by 0 bases and J by 4 bases. Germline V gene lookup returns CDR1 MNHEY and CDR2 SVGAGI. The CDR3 has 15 amino acids. CDR3 in amino acids: CASSYSGQRTYGYTF. CDR3 DNA: TGTGCCAGCAGTTACTCGGGACAGAGGACCTATGGCTACACCTTC.

This clonotype was counted at least ten times. This may be a read error, as it is one base from a much larger clone. This chain joins TRBV10-3 and TRBJ2-1, with a weak D call TRBD2 (5 bases). Near its end, the DNA agrees better with TRBJ2-7, so the J call may be wrong. CDR3 length: 14 residues. Looked up from germline, CDR1 is ENHRY and CDR2 is SYGVKD. CDR3 sequence: CAIKRESPYNEQYF. The CDR3 nucleotides read TGTGCCATCAAGAGGGAGAGTCCCTACAATGAGCAGTACTTC.

This clonotype occurred once. The chain employs TRBV20-1 and TRBJ1-2; 10 bases match TRBD1. Germline V lookup: CDR1 DFQATT, CDR2 SNEGSKA (reference sequence). This CDR3 spans 12 amino acids. The J segment lost 4 bases and the V segment lost 5 bases, leaving 1 base of the junction unmatched. CDR3 in amino acids: CSAWDRGYGYTF. CDR3 in DNA: TGCAGTGCTTGGGACAGGGGCTATGGCTACACCTTC.